This entry lists 25 T cell receptor beta chains sequenced from one sample in a study of regulatory T cells in long-lasting Graves disease. The time point is: persistent/refractory GD, antithyroid drugs over 5 years with positive TRAb. The TCR library was made from RNA that had been extracted from PBMCs in TRIzol. Sequencing libraries for TCR beta were prepared with iRepertoire HTBI primers and Arm-PCR of CDR3 regions. A single record per CDR3 protein comes from TCRdb applying MiXCR to the multiplex PCR reads. The table shows more than 350,000 distinct CDR3 sequences, with 21% occurring only once. The sample in question was peripheral blood mononuclear cells (PBMCs), obtained when the disease was refractory, from a patient treated with antithyroid drugs. The receptor source for this set is a female donor with Graves disease.

The rearrangement links TRBV9 to TRBJ1-5; D is perhaps TRBD1 (5 bases). The CDR3 is made up of 15 amino acids. Germline values: CDR1 SGDLS, CDR2 YYNGEE. The germline V and J ends were trimmed by 1 base and 1 base, with 9 bases remaining between them. The CDR3 here is CASSVTGLSNQPQHF. The DNA for the CDR3 is TGTGCCAGCAGCGTAACGGGACTGAGCAATCAGCCCCAGCATTTT.

This clonotype has at least ten counts. V usage is TRBV7-6 and J usage is TRBJ2-2; D remains ambiguous. Trimming cost V 6 bases and J 0 bases, with 11 bases left between them. The CDR3 has 15 amino acids. CDR1 is SGHVS and CDR2 is FNYEAQ in the germline V gene. CDR3 bases: TGTGCCAGCAGTTTTGGACCCGCGAACACCGGGGAGCTGTTTTTT. It is translated as CASSFGPANTGELFF.

Details on this clonotype: A much larger clone lies one base from this, so it may be a read error. The gene calls are TRBV27 and TRBJ2-7; 7 bases fit TRBD2. J lost 7 bases, V lost 6 bases, and 24 bases had no gene match. Germline values: CDR1 MNHEY, CDR2 SMNVEV (reference sequence). This CDR3 has 18 residues. CDR3 loop: CASSPIPPQRDYSGEQYF. Here the CDR3 DNA reads TGTGCCAGCAGCCCAATACCCCCCCAAAGGGACTACTCGGGGGAGCAGTACTTC.

V usage is TRBV6-2 or TRBV6-3 and J usage is TRBJ2-2, with TRBD2 matching 9 bases. CDR3 length equals 15 residues. V was pared by 4 bases and J by 6 bases, with 6 bases of the junction left unmatched. Germline V lookup: CDR1 MNHEY, CDR2 SVGEGT. In DNA form, the CDR3 reads TGTGCCAGCAGTTCCGGGACTAGCTTCCCCGGGGAGCTGTTTTTT. Amino acids: CASSSGTSFPGELFF.

Regarding this clonotype: A read error may explain this, as a much larger clone is one base away. The rearrangement joins TRBV7-9 to TRBJ1-1, with no clear D. CDR3 length: 15 residues. Germline assignment: CDR1 SEHNR and CDR2 FQNEAQ (reference sequence). V was pared by 5 bases and J by 4 bases, with 17 bases between. CDR3 region: CASSLVAARPTEAFF. The CDR3 coding sequence is TGTGCCAGCAGCCTCGTGGCAGCACGCCCCACTGAAGCTTTCTTT.

V is TRBV5-1 and J is TRBJ2-6; D call uncertain. V lost 2 bases to trimming and J lost 1 base, with 13 bases between them. CDR3 length: 17 residues. Germline CDR1 SGHRS, CDR2 YFSETQ. CDR3 coding DNA: TGCGCCAGCAGCTTTAGGGCGGCAAGTTCTGGGGCCAACGTCCTGACTTTC. Translating it yields CASSFRAASSGANVLTF.

The table lists this clonotype with a few counts. Sequence at one end of the junction differs from germline and may be a read error. The chain links TRBV3-1 to TRBJ2-7, with TRBD1 matching over 10 bases. The CDR3 covers 16 residues. Germline CDR1 LGHDT, CDR2 YNNKEL (reference sequence). Here the CDR3 reads CASSQAKTGGRGEQYF. DNA of the CDR3: TGTGCCAGCAGTCAAGCCAAGACAGGGGGCCGGGGAGAGCAGTACTTC.

The table lists this clonotype with a few counts. V is TRBV20-1 and J is TRBJ2-2, with D perhaps TRBD2 (7 bases). V lost 6 bases and J lost 2, with 16 bases in between. Germline loops: CDR1 DFQATT, CDR2 SNEGSKA (reference sequence). CDR3 length equals 15 residues. CDR3 loop: CSATPGGSNTGELFF. Written as DNA, the CDR3 is TGCAGTGCCACACCGGGGGGCAGTAACACCGGGGAGCTGTTTTTT.

Comment on this clonotype: One end of the junction is discordant with germline, which a read error may explain. The chain joins TRBV2 to TRBJ1-3; no firm D call. The CDR3 is made up of 15 amino acids. Per germline, CDR1 SNHLY and CDR2 FYNNEI. Written as DNA, the CDR3 is TGTGCCAGCAGTCCCGGTAGTACCTCTGGAAACACCATAGATTTT. Translation gives CASSPGSTSGNTIDF.

This clonotype was detected many times. J is TRBJ2-7 and V is TRBV25-1; D not certain. Trimming removed 3 bases at V and 3 bases at J, with 6 bases between. The CDR3 runs to 12 residues. Germline V lookup: CDR1 MGHDK, CDR2 SYGVNS. CDR3 DNA sequence: TGTGCCAGCAGTGACGCAAGCTACGAGCAGTACTTC. Protein: CASSDASYEQYF.

This clonotype has at least ten counts. The V and J genes are TRBV3-1 and TRBJ2-7; 9 positions match TRBD2. The CDR3 is 15 amino acids. V was pared by 4 bases and J by 5 bases, with 9 bases of the junction left unmatched. Germline V gene sequence: CDR1 LGHDT, CDR2 YNNKEL (reference sequence). CDR3 region: CASSPSGLAGNEQYF. The CDR3 DNA reads TGTGCCAGCAGCCCCTCAGGGCTAGCGGGAAACGAGCAGTACTTC.

This chain uses TRBV5-4 with TRBJ2-4, with unresolved D. Trimming stripped 0 bases from V and 0 bases from J, with 10 bases between. CDR1 SGHNT and CDR2 YYREEE come from the germline V gene (reference sequence). This CDR3 spans 16 amino acids. The CDR3 coding sequence is TGTGCCAGCAGCTTGGGACCGACCTTAGCCAAAAACATTCAGTACTTC. Its translation: CASSLGPTLAKNIQYF.

This clonotype was counted only a few times. The V gene is TRBV28, the J gene TRBJ2-7; D gene ambiguous. Germline V gene sequence: CDR1 MDHEN, CDR2 SYDVKM. The CDR3 is 13 residues long. Trimming took 6 bases from V and 3 from J, leaving 12 bases between them. The DNA of the CDR3 is TGTGCCAGCAGGGCGAGAGCCTTCTACGAGCAGTACTTC. Its protein is CASRARAFYEQYF.

This clonotype has ten or more counts. The rearrangement uses TRBV27 and TRBJ2-7; no definite D call. The CDR3 is 14 residues long. Germline V CDR1 and CDR2: MNHEY, SMNVEV (reference sequence). V was shortened by 6 bases and J by 3 bases, with 15 bases between the two germline ends. The CDR3, as DNA: TGTGCCAGCAGGAATGGAACACTAAACTACGAGCAGTACTTC. It is translated as CASRNGTLNYEQYF.

This clonotype was recorded a few times. The V call is TRBV6-1, the J call TRBJ1-5; no clear D gene. Germline V lookup: CDR1 MNHNS, CDR2 SASEGT. V was clipped by 7 bases and J by 0 bases, with 10 bases between them. The CDR3 runs to 14 residues. For the CDR3, the DNA is TGTGCCAGCAACCAGAGAGATAGCAATCAGCCCCAGCATTTT. It translates to CASNQRDSNQPQHF.

The chain employs TRBV9 and TRBJ1-2; the D is unclear. The CDR3 is 12 amino acids. Germline CDR1 SGDLS, CDR2 YYNGEE. The V end was cut by 3 bases, the J end by 4 bases, with 7 bases between. Here the CDR3 DNA reads TGTGCCAGCAGCGACGCGATCTATGGCTACACCTTC. Translating it yields CASSDAIYGYTF. Variable domain in full (rest from reference TRBV9 and TRBJ1-2): DSGVTQTPKHLITATGQRVTLRCSPRSGDLSVYWYQQSLDQGLQFLIQYYNGEERAKGNILERFSAQQFPDLHSELNLSSLELGDSALYFCASSDAIYGYTFGSGTRLTVV.

This clonotype came up many times. V is TRBV2 and J is TRBJ2-2, with 7 bases fitting TRBD2. Germline assignment: CDR1 SNHLY and CDR2 FYNNEI. J gave up 5 bases and V 7 bases, and 7 bases lay outside the gene matches. This CDR3 has 14 amino acids. The CDR3 loop is CASILSGNTGELFF. The CDR3 DNA reads TGTGCCAGCATTCTAAGCGGGAATACCGGGGAGCTGTTTTTT.

This clonotype was counted at least ten times. V and J are TRBV5-1 and TRBJ1-2; no definite D call. Germline V lookup: CDR1 SGHRS, CDR2 YFSETQ. This CDR3 region has 15 residues. Trimming removed 1 base at V and 3 bases at J, with 13 bases between. The CDR3 DNA is TGCGCCAGCAGCTTGACGACACCCCGGGACTATGGCTACACCTTC. Translating gives CASSLTTPRDYGYTF.

This clonotype was detected many times. The chain combines TRBV6-9 with TRBJ2-7; 7 bases agree with TRBD1. The V segment lost 3 bases and the J segment 3 bases; nucleotides outside the gene matches: 5. CDR3 length: 14 amino acids. The germline gives CDR1 MNHGY, CDR2 SVAAGI. CDR3 bases: TGTGCCAGCAGTTACTTCCGGGACAGCTACGAGCAGTACTTC. Residues: CASSYFRDSYEQYF.

The rearrangement links TRBV7-9 to TRBJ2-7; D uncertain. Germline lookup yields CDR1 SEHNR and CDR2 FQNEAQ (reference sequence). Trimming removed 1 base at V and 10 bases at J, with 8 bases between. The CDR3 loop spans 11 amino acids. CDR3 bases: TGTGCCAGCAGCTTAGATACGCCCCAGTACTTC. Its translation: CASSLDTPQYF.

This clonotype has a count of ten or more. The genes are TRBV7-9 and TRBJ2-7, with D perhaps matching TRBD2 (6 bases). Germline loops: CDR1 SEHNR, CDR2 FQNEAQ (reference sequence). The germline V and J ends were trimmed by 3 bases and 4 bases, with 10 bases remaining between them. CDR3 length: 13 amino acids. The CDR3 loop is CASSFGGLYEQYF. The CDR3 nucleotides read TGTGCCAGCAGCTTCGGGGGATTATACGAGCAGTACTTC.

In this sample, this clonotype turned up many times. The chain couples TRBV11-2 to TRBJ1-1; tentatively, D is TRBD1 (5 bases). This CDR3 is 14 amino acids long. V was clipped by 5 bases and J by 1 base, with 11 bases between them. CDR1 and CDR2 (germline): SGHAT, FQNNGV. The DNA for the CDR3 is TGTGCCAGCAGCGCCGACAGAGCGAACACTGAAGCTTTCTTT. This translates into CASSADRANTEAFF.

This clonotype was found a few times. V usage is TRBV3-1 and J usage is TRBJ2-1; D might be TRBD1 (6 bases). The CDR3 contains 16 residues. Trimming shortened V by 2 bases and J by 3 bases, and 14 bases separated the two germline ends. Germline CDR1 and CDR2: LGHDT and YNNKEL (reference sequence). The CDR3 DNA reads TGTGCCAGCAGCCAAAGGGGGAGTGCTCTCTACAATGAGCAGTTCTTC. It is translated as CASSQRGSALYNEQFF.

At least ten counts were recorded for this clonotype. The chain has TRBV5-1 and TRBJ2-7, with D unresolved. Trimming stripped 0 bases from V and 2 bases from J, with 9 bases between. Germline CDR1 and CDR2: SGHRS and YFSETQ. The CDR3 covers 14 residues. The CDR3 is CASSLGGAPYEQYF. In nucleotides, the CDR3 is TGCGCCAGCAGCTTGGGCGGAGCCCCCTACGAGCAGTACTTC.

The chain carries TRBV2 and TRBJ2-1; TRBD2 agrees at 7 bases. V gave up 4 bases and J gave up 3 bases; unmatched junction bases: 0. In germline, CDR1 is SNHLY, CDR2 FYNNEI. This CDR3 has 13 amino acids. The CDR3 region has the DNA TGTGCCAGCAGTGCTAGCGGCTACAATGAGCAGTTCTTC. Protein: CASSASGYNEQFF.